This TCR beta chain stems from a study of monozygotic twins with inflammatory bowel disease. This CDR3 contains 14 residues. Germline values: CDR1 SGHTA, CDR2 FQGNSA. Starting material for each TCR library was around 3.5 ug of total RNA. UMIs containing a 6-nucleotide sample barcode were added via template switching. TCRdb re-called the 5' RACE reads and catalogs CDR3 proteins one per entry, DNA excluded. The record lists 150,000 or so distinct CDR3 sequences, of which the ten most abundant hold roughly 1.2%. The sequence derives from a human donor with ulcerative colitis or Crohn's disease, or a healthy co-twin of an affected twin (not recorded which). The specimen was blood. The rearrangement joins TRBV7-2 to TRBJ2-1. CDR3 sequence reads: CASSLRGTYNEQFF.